This T cell receptor (beta chain) is drawn from a study of blood T cell repertoires in COVID-19. Looking at the study overall: Acute and convalescent COVID-19 specimens originated in the United States, Italy and Spain. PBMCs, B-cell-depleted T cells, or T cells provided the cDNA or gDNA that made up the material.

In the authors' workflow: How many nucleated cells were present was estimated from reference gene primer amplification. The table came from immunoSEQ multiplex PCR; TCRdb's copy has only in-frame clones and leaves some out. That table supplies the V and J calls and clone size; D and trimming were determined from the DNA. The repertoire holds 70,000 to 90,000 clones, under 85% seen once, with 11% in the top ten. This clone appeared a single time. The ends lost 8 bases at V and 1 base at J; junction bases unmatched: 3. Germline assignment: CDR1 MNHEY and CDR2 SMNVEV (reference sequence). The CDR3 consists of 13 residues.

Sequenced: peripheral blood. The clonotype originates from a man between 65 and 85 years old with acute or convalescent COVID-19. V is TRBV27 and J is TRBJ1-1; TRBD1 matches at 8 bases. CDR3 DNA sequence: TGTGCCAGCCGCAGGGGGCCGAACACTGAAGCTTTCTTT. Protein sequence: CASRRGPNTEAFF.